Included here is one T cell receptor (beta chain) sequence, with context. What it binds is not known. TCRdb reprocessed the 5' RACE reads and stores each CDR3 protein as one record, lacking DNA. This sample's table has about 160,000 distinct CDR3 sequences. The data are from a study of monozygotic twins with inflammatory bowel disease. Study-level points and caveats: By inverse Simpson index, TCRbeta diversity was lower in IBD patients than in healthy co-twins. Reduced clonotype sharing with other individuals was observed in IBD patients relative to healthy twins, especially with disease activity.

The germline V gene has CDR1 SGHRS and CDR2 YFSETQ. CDR3 length: 17 residues. The V gene is TRBV5-1, the J gene TRBJ1-4; TCRdb's D gene call, TRBD1, goes unchecked for lack of DNA. This receptor was obtained from a human donor with ulcerative colitis or Crohn's disease, or a healthy co-twin of an affected twin (not recorded which). Sequencing was done on a sample of blood. The CDR3 sequence: CASSQQGVRATNEKLFF.